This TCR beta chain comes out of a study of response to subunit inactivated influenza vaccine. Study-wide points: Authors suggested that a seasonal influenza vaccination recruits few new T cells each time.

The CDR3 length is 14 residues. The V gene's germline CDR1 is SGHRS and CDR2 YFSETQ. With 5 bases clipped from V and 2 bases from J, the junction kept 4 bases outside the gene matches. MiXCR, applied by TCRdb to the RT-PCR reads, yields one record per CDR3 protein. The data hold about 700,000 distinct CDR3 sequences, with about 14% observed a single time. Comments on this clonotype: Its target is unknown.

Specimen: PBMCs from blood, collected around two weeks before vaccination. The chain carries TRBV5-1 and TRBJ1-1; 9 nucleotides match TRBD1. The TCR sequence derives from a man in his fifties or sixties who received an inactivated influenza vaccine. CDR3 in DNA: TGCGCCAGCAGGTCACAGGGGGCTAACACTGAAGCTTTCTTT. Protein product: CASRSQGANTEAFF. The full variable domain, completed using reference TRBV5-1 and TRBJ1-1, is KAGVTQTPRYLIKTRGQQVTLSCSPISGHRSVSWYQQTPGQGLQFLFEYFSETQRNKGNFPGRFSGRQFSNSRSEMNVSTLELGDSALYLCASRSQGANTEAFFGQGTRLTVV.